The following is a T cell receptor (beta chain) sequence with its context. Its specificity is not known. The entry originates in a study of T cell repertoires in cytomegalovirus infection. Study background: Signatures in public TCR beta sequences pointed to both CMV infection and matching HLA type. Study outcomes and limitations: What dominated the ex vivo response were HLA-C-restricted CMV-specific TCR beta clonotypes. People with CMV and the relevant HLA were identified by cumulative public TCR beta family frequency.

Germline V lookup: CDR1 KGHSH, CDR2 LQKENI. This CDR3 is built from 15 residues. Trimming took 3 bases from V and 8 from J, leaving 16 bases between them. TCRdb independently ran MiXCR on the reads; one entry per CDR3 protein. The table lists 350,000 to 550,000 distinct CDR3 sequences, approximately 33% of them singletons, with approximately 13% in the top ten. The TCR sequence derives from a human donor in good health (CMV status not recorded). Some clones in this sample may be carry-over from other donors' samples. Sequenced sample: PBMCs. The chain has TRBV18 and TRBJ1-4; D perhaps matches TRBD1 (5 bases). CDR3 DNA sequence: TGTGCCAGCTCACCCCCTATGCAGGGAGGAGAAAAACTGTTTTTT. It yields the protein CASSPPMQGGEKLFF. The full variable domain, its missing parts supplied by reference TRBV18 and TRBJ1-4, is NAGVMQNPRHLVRRRGQEARLRCSPMKGHSHVYWYRQLPEEGLKFMVYLQKENIIDESGMPKERFSAEFPKEGPSILRIQQVVRGDSAAYFCASSPPMQGGEKLFFGSGTQLSVL.